This T cell receptor beta chain was documented in a study of PD-1 blockade in classical Hodgkin lymphoma. Method: immunoSEQ multiplex PCR; TCRdb's copy keeps in-frame clones and lacks some. The sample lists approximately 110,000 clones; approximately 89% were seen once. Points from the study as a whole: Prior to therapy, complete responders displayed diversity much like that of newly diagnosed patients.

Regarding this clone: The antigen remains undetermined.

Time point given: cycle 4 day 1 (C4D1), after 6 weeks of nivolumab. Brentuximab vedotin exposure varied, and every patient relapsed after autologous stem cell transplantation. The V gene's germline CDR1 is SEHNR and CDR2 FQNEAQ (reference sequence). The CDR3 consists of 16 residues. V was trimmed by 5 bases and J by 2 bases, leaving 16 bases between them. The chain couples TRBV7-9 to TRBJ2-1, with D possibly being TRBD1 or TRBD2 (5 bases each). The starting material was peripheral blood mononuclear cells (PBMCs), obtained before the fourth cycle of nivolumab. This clonotype originated in a human donor with classical Hodgkin lymphoma. The CDR3 nucleotides are TGTGCCAGCAGCCCCCCCCGGGACCGCACCTACAATGAGCAGTTCTTC. Encoded protein: CASSPPRDRTYNEQFF.